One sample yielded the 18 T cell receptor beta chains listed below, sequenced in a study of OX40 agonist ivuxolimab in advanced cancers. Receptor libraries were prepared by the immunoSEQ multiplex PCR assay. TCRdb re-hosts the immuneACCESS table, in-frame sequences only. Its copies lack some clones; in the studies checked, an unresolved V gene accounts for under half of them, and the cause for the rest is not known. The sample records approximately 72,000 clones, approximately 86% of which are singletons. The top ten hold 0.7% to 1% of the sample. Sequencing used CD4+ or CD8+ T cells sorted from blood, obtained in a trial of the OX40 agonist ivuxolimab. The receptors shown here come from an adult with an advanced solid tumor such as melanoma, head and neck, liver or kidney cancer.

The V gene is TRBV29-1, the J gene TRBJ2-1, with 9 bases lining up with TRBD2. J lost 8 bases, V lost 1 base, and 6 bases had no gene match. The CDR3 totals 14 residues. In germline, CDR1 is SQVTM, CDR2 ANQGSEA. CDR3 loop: CSVEGLAGIYEQFF. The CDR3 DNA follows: TGCAGCGTTGAAGGGCTAGCGGGAATCTATGAGCAGTTCTTC.

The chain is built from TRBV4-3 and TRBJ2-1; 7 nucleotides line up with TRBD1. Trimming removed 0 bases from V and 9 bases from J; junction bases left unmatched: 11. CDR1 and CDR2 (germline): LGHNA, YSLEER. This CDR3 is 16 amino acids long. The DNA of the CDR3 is TGCGCCAGCAGCCAAGATTACCCGCAACAGGGGATTGAGCAGTTCTTC. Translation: CASSQDYPQQGIEQFF.

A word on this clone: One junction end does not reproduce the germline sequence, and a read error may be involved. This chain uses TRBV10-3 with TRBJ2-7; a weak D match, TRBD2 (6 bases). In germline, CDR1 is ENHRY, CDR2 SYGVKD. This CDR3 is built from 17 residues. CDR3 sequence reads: CSTWDFSAEDPSYEQYF. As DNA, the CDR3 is TGCTCCACCTGGGACTTTAGCGCGGAGGATCCGTCCTACGAGCAGTACTTC.

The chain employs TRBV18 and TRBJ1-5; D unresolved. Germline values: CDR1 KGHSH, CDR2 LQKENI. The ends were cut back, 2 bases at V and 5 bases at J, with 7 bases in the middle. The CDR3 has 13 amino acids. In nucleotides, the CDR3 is TGTGCCAGCTCACCATTCAAGGATCAGCCCCAGCATTTT. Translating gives CASSPFKDQPQHF. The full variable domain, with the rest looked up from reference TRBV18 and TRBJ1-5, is NAGVMQNPRHLVRRRGQEARLRCSPMKGHSHVYWYRQLPEEGLKFMVYLQKENIIDESGMPKERFSAEFPKEGPSILRIQQVVRGDSAAYFCASSPFKDQPQHFGDGTRLSIL.

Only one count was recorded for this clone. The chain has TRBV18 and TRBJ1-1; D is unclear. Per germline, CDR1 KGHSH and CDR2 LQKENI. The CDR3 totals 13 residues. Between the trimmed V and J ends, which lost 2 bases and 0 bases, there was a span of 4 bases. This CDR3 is CASSPSVNTEAFF. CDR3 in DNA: TGTGCCAGCTCACCATCCGTGAACACTGAAGCTTTCTTT.

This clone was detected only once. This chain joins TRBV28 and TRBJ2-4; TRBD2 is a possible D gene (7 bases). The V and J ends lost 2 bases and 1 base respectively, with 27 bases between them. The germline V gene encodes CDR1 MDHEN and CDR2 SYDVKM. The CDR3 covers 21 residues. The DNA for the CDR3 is TGTGCCAGCAGTTTAGATCTGGGGGGGCGTTTCTTAGGGCTTGCCAAAAACATTCAGTACTTC. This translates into CASSLDLGGRFLGLAKNIQYF. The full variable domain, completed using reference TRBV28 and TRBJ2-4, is DVKVTQSSRYLVKRTGEKVFLECVQDMDHENMFWYRQDPGLGLRLIYFSYDVKMKEKGDIPEGYSVSREKKERFSLILESASTNQTSMYLCASSLDLGGRFLGLAKNIQYFGAGTRLSVL.

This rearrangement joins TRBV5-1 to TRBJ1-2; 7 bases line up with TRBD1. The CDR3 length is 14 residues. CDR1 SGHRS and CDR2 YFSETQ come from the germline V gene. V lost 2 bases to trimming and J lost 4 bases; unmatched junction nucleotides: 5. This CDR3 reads CASSLEGAGYGYTF. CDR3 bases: TGCGCCAGCAGCTTAGAGGGGGCAGGCTATGGCTACACCTTC.

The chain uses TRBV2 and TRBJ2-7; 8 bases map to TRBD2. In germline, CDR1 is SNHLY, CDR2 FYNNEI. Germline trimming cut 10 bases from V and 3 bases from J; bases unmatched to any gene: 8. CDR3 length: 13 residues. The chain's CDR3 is CATKREIGYEQYF. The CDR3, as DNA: TGTGCCACCAAGCGGGAGATTGGCTACGAGCAGTACTTC.

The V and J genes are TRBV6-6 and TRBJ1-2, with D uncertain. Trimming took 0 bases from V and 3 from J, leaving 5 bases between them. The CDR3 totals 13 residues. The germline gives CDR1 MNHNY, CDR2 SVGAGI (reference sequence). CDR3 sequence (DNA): TGTGCCAGCAGTTACTCACCCGACTATGGCTACACCTTC. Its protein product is CASSYSPDYGYTF.

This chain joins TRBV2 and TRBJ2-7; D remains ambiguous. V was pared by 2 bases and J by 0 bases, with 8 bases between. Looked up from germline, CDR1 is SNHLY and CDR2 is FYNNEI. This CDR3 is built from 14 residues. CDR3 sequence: CASSEKEVSYEQYF. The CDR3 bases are TGTGCCAGCAGTGAAAAGGAAGTCTCCTACGAGCAGTACTTC.

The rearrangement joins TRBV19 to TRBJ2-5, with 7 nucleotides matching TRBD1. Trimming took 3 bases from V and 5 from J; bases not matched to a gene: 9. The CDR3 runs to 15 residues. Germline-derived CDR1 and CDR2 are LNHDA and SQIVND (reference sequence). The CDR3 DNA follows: TGTGCCAGTAGTATGGGGGACAGTCGAAGGGAGACCCAGTACTTC. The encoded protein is CASSMGDSRRETQYF.

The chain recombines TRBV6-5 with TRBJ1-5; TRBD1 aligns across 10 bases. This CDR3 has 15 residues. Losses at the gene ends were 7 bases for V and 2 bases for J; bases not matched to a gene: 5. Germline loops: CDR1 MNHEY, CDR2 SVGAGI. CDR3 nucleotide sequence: TGTGCCAGCAACGGGGGGACAGGGGGCAATCAGCCCCAGCATTTT. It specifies CASNGGTGGNQPQHF.

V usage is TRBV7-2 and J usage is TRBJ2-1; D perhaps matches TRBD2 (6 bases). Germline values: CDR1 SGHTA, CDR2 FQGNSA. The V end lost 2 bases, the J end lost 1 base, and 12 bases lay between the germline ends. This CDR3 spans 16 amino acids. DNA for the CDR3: TGTGCCAGCAGCTTATCTCGGGAGAGATCCTACAATGAGCAGTTCTTC. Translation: CASSLSRERSYNEQFF. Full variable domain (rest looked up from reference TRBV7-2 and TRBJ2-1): GAGVSQSPSNKVTEKGKDVELRCDPISGHTALYWYRQSLGQGLEFLIYFQGNSAPDKSGLPSDRFSAERTGGSVSTLTIQRTQQEDSAVYLCASSLSRERSYNEQFFGPGTRLTVL.

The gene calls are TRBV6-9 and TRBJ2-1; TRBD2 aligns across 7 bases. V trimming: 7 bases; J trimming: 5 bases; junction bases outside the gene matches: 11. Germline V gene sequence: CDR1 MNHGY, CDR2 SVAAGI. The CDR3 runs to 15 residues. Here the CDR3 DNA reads TGTGCCAGCAAAACGGGGTCTAGCGGAAACAATGAGCAGTTCTTC. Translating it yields CASKTGSSGNNEQFF.

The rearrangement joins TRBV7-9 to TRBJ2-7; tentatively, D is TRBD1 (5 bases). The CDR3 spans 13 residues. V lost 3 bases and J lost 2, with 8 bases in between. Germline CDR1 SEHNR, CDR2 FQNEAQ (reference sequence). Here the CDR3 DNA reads TGTGCCAGCAGCTTGGACAATCCCTACGAGCAGTACTTC. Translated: CASSLDNPYEQYF.

CDR3 bases: TGTGCCAGCAGGAGGGGCCTTCAGCCCTACGAGCAGTACTTC. The encoded protein is CASRRGLQPYEQYF. This chain links TRBV6-5 with TRBJ2-7; D might be TRBD1 or TRBD2, each matching 5 bases. Germline CDR1 and CDR2: MNHEY and SVGAGI. V lost 6 bases and J lost 2, with 14 bases in between. The CDR3 contains 14 residues.

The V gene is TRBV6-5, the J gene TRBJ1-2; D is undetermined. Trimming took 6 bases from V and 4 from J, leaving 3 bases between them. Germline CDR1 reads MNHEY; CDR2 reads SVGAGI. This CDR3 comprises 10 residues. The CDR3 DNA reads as TGTGCCAGCAGCCTCTATGGCTACACCTTC. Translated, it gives CASSLYGYTF.

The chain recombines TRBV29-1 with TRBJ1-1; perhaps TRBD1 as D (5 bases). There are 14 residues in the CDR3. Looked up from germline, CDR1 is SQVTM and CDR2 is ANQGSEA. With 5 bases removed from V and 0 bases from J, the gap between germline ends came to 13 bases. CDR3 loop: CSVQKGPLNTEAFF. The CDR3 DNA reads TGCAGCGTTCAAAAGGGGCCTCTGAACACTGAAGCTTTCTTT.